This T cell receptor beta chain was recorded in a study of liver allograft versus peripheral blood T cells (dated by TCRdb to the early 2020s). Turning to the overall study: The study compared the T cell receptor repertoires present in transplanted livers with the repertoires present in the peripheral blood of liver transplant recipients. General conclusions and limits of the study: T cell receptor repertoires inside liver allografts were reported to differ from those detected in peripheral blood.

This clonotype was observed a single time. Which antigen it targets is not known. This may stem from a read error, because a much larger clone lies one nucleotide away. CDR3 length: 14 amino acids, cysteine to phenylalanine. CDR3 DNA is the only sequence kept; it has 42 bases, read in frame from the first base. The germline V gene (reference sequence) specifies LNHNV as CDR1 and YYDKDF as CDR2. The run used an Illumina MiSeq. The public sequencing data were trimmed at Q25 with fastp and processed into clonotypes with MiXCR by TCRdb, which kept only in-frame beta chains. All rows with the same CDR3 protein become a single entry with the most common DNA and genes. Recorded for this sample are over 10,000 distinct CDR3 sequences; about 18% of them occurred a single time. Jointly, the top ten make up 2% to 2.5% of the sample.

The receptor comes from a human patient who had a liver transplant. Following a transplant, a fraction of the T cells may be traceable to the graft donor. The chain links TRBV15 with TRBJ2-6; matching of 5 bases hints at TRBD1 as the D gene. The bases read TGTGCCACCGCCGGTATTACTGGGGCCAACGTCCTGGCTTTC. Its translation is CATAGITGANVLAF.